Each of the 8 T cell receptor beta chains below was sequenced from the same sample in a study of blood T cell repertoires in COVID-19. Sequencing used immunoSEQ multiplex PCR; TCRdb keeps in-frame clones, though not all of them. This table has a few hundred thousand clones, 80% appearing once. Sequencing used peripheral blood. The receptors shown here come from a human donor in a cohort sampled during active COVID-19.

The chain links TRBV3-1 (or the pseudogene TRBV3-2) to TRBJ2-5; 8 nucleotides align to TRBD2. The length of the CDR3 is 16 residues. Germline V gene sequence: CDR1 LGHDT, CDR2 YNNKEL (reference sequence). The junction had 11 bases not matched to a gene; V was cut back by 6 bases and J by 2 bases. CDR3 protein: CASSHQRESGQETQYF. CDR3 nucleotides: TGTGCCAGCAGTCACCAGCGGGAGTCTGGGCAAGAGACCCAGTACTTC.

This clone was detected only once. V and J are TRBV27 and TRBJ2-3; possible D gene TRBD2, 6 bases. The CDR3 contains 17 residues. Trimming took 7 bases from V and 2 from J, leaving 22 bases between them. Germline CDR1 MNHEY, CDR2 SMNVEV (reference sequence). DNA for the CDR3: TGTGCCAGCAACCAAACCCCCCGGGACTTGTTCACAGATACGCAGTATTTT. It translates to CASNQTPRDLFTDTQYF.

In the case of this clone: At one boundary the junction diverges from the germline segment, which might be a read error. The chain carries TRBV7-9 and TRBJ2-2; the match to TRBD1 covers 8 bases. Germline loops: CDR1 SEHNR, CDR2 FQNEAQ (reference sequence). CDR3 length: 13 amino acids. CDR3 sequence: CASSRDTTGGLFF. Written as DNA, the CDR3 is TGTGCCAGCAGCCGTGACACCACAGGGGGGCTGTTTTTT.

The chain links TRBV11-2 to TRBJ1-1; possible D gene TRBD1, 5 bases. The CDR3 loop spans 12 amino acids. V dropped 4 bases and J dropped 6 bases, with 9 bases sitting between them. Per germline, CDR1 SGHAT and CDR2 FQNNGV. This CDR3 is CASSSGLAEAFF. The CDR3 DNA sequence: TGTGCCAGCAGCTCGGGACTGGCTGAAGCTTTCTTT. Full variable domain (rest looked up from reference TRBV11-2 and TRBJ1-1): EAGVAQSPRYKIIEKRQSVAFWCNPISGHATLYWYQQILGQGPKLLIQFQNNGVVDDSQLPKDRFSAERLKGVDSTLKIQPAKLEDSAVYLCASSSGLAEAFFGQGTRLTVV.

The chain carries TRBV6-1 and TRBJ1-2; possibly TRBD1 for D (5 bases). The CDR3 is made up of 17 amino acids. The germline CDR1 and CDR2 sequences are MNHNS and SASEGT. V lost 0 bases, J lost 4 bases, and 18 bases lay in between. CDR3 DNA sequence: TGTGCCAGCAGTGAAGCGGGGGGATTGAGGAAACCCTATGGCTACACCTTC. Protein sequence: CASSEAGGLRKPYGYTF.

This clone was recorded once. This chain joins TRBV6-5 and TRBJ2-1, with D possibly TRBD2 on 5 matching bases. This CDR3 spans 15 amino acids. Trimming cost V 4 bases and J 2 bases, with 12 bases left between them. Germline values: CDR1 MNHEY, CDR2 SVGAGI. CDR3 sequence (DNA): TGTGCCAGCAGTTGGACTTTCGATACCTACAATGAGCAGTTCTTC. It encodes CASSWTFDTYNEQFF.

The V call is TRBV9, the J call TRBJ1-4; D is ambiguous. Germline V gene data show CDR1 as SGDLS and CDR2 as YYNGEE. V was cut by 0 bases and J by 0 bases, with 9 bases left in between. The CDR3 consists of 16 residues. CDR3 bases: TGTGCCAGCAGCGTAGAGGTCAGCGCAACTAATGAAAAACTGTTTTTT. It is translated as CASSVEVSATNEKLFF.

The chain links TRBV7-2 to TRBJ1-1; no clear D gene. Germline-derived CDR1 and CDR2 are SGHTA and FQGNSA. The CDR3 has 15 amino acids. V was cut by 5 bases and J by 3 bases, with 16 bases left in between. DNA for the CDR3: TGTGCCAGCAGCCCGACGACTCACGCGGACACTGAAGCTTTCTTT. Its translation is CASSPTTHADTEAFF.